This T cell receptor (beta chain) was profiled in a study of CD8 T cells in Susac syndrome. Findings and limits, study-wide: An acknowledgment was made by the study that its TCR sequencing and HLA analysis involved relatively few individuals.

As for this clonotype: Antigen: not known.

CDR3 length equals 18 residues. The germline CDR1 and CDR2 sequences are MNHNS and SASEGT. Trimming took 5 bases from V and 0 from J; bases not matched to a gene: 13. Random hexamers served to reverse transcribe roughly 0.45 to 1 ug RNA. Via MiXCR, TCRdb re-called the immunoSEQ multiplex PCR reads, giving one row per CDR3 protein. The data hold 45,000 to 60,000 distinct CDR3 sequences, with 80% to 95% observed a single time. It was healthy donors who served as the controls, matched for age and sex. CD8+ and CD4+ T cells were negatively isolated; TEMRA cells were FACS-enriched. This receptor was taken from a human donor in good health. The sequenced material came from CD8+ T cells from PBMCs. This rearrangement joins TRBV6-1 to TRBJ1-1; 9 nucleotides agree with TRBD1. CDR3 DNA: TGTGCCAGCAGTCCCGGGACAGGGAAGGGATGGATGAACACTGAAGCTTTCTTT. It codes for CASSPGTGKGWMNTEAFF.